A single sample gave rise to the 18 T cell receptor beta chains below, sequenced in a study of blood T cell repertoires in COVID-19. Sequenced by immunoSEQ multiplex PCR; TCRdb stores in-frame clones only, minus some. The table has a few hundred thousand clones, 80% to 90% seen once. The source material was peripheral blood. All receptors come from a man aged 40-49 years with acute or convalescent COVID-19.

A single count supports this clone. V is TRBV5-1 and J is TRBJ1-5; D is uncertain. The CDR3 covers 14 residues. V was trimmed by 4 bases and J by 0 bases, leaving 8 bases between them. Germline values: CDR1 SGHRS, CDR2 YFSETQ. As DNA, the CDR3 is TGCGCCAGCAGCAGTGGGCATAGCAATCAGCCCCAGCATTTT. Its translation: CASSSGHSNQPQHF.

The sample holds one count of this clone. The chain recombines TRBV24-1 with TRBJ1-1, with 9 bases aligning to TRBD1. V gave up 10 bases and J gave up 4 bases; unmatched junction bases: 6. Germline V gene sequence: CDR1 KGHDR, CDR2 SFDVKD. CDR3 length: 13 amino acids. CDR3 coding DNA: TGTGCCACTACCCGGGACAGGGCCACTGAAGCTTTCTTT. Translation: CATTRDRATEAFF.

The chain has TRBV19 and TRBJ2-2; 8 positions match TRBD1. The CDR3 has 14 amino acids. CDR1 and CDR2 from the germline V gene are LNHDA and SQIVND (reference sequence). The junction had 5 bases not matched to a gene; V was cut back by 4 bases and J by 7 bases. In DNA form, the CDR3 reads TGTGCCAGTAGTACCCAGGGGGCTATCGGGGAGCTGTTTTTT. Residues: CASSTQGAIGELFF.

The chain carries TRBV12-3 or TRBV12-4 and TRBJ1-1; no firm D call. The CDR3 covers 11 residues. Deletions cut 7 bases from V and 7 bases from J, with 10 bases between. CDR3 amino acids: CASILGSEAFF. The DNA of the CDR3 is TGTGCCAGCATCCTCGGGAGTGAAGCTTTCTTT.

V gene TRBV4-1 combines with J gene TRBJ1-3; D is unclear. Germline values: CDR1 MGHRA, CDR2 YSYEKL. V shed 3 bases and J shed 4 bases, with 7 bases lying between them. CDR3 length: 13 amino acids. The CDR3 is CASSQQTGNTIYF. For the CDR3, the DNA is TGCGCCAGCAGCCAGCAGACAGGAAACACCATATATTTT.

The chain links TRBV4-1 to TRBJ1-4, with 7 nucleotides matching TRBD1. V dropped 4 bases and J dropped 4; count of bases not matched to a gene: 6. The CDR3 totals 15 residues. The germline V gene has CDR1 MGHRA and CDR2 YSYEKL. CDR3 amino acids: CASSLGTALNEKLFF. As DNA, the CDR3 is TGCGCCAGCAGCCTGGGGACAGCCCTTAATGAAAAACTGTTTTTT.

The chain links TRBV7-2 to TRBJ1-6; 7 bases are shared with TRBD1. The CDR3 length is 14 residues. The ends lost 3 bases at V and 9 bases at J; junction bases unmatched: 5. CDR1 is SGHTA, CDR2 FQGNSA, per germline. The CDR3 loop reads CASSFGTVSSPLHF. CDR3 DNA: TGTGCCAGCAGCTTTGGGACAGTGAGTTCACCCCTCCACTTT. Full variable domain (rest looked up from reference TRBV7-2 and TRBJ1-6): GAGVSQSPSNKVTEKGKDVELRCDPISGHTALYWYRQSLGQGLEFLIYFQGNSAPDKSGLPSDRFSAERTGGSVSTLTIQRTQQEDSAVYLCASSFGTVSSPLHFGNGTRLTVT.

This clone was counted a single time. The V and J genes are TRBV5-4 and TRBJ2-6, with D perhaps matching TRBD2 (6 bases). CDR3 length: 18 residues. Germline CDR1 is SGHNT and CDR2 is YYREEE (reference sequence). Trimming pared 3 bases from V and 0 bases from J, leaving 16 bases between. The CDR3 protein is CASSWRGSFLSGANVLTF. The CDR3 DNA is TGTGCCAGCAGCTGGAGGGGCAGCTTCCTCTCTGGGGCCAACGTCCTGACTTTC.

The chain carries TRBV7-9 and TRBJ2-1; 13 bases align to TRBD2. There are 19 residues in the CDR3. In germline, CDR1 is SEHNR, CDR2 FQNEAQ (reference sequence). J lost 6 bases, V lost 0 bases, and 11 bases had no gene match. The CDR3 coding sequence is TGTGCCAGCAGCTTAGCGCTGACTAGCGGGGGGTCCCTCGTCAATGAGCAGTTCTTC. Amino acid sequence: CASSLALTSGGSLVNEQFF.

The chain combines TRBV6-5 with TRBJ2-1, with 15 bases identical to TRBD2. After removal of 4 bases from V and 8 bases from J, the junction contained 3 bases not matched to a gene. The CDR3 is 15 amino acids. Per germline, CDR1 MNHEY and CDR2 SVGAGI. The CDR3 coding sequence is TGTGCCAGCAGTTGGACTAGCGGGGGGGCGTATGAGCAGTTCTTC. It yields the protein CASSWTSGGAYEQFF.

The CDR3 reads CASSQRQINSPLHF. The CDR3 nucleotides are TGCGCCAGCAGCCAACGCCAGATAAATTCACCCCTCCACTTT. The chain recombines TRBV4-1 with TRBJ1-6; D ambiguous. Trimming removed 2 bases from V and 7 bases from J, with 9 bases in between. CDR1 and CDR2 from the germline V gene are MGHRA and YSYEKL. The CDR3 has 14 residues.

V usage is TRBV11-2 and J usage is TRBJ2-1; TRBD1 matches 9 bases. CDR3 length equals 15 residues. CDR1 is SGHAT, CDR2 FQNNGV, per germline. The J segment lost 7 bases and the V segment lost 6 bases, leaving 10 bases of the junction unmatched. In DNA form, the CDR3 reads TGTGCCAGCAGGACCACAGGGGGCGCTTTGAATGAGCAGTTCTTC. Translation gives CASRTTGGALNEQFF.

The chain carries TRBV19 and TRBJ1-5; D remains unclear. The V gene's germline CDR1 is LNHDA and CDR2 SQIVND (reference sequence). The CDR3 is made up of 13 amino acids. Trimming took off 5 bases at V and 4 bases at J, with 9 bases between the two ends. CDR3: CASSVVENQPQHF. In nucleotides, the CDR3 is TGTGCCAGTAGTGTCGTAGAGAATCAGCCCCAGCATTTT. Full variable domain (remainder filled in from reference TRBV19 and TRBJ1-5): DGGITQSPKYLFRKEGQNVTLSCEQNLNHDAMYWYRQDPGQGLRLIYYSQIVNDFQKGDIAEGYSVSREKKESFPLTVTSAQKNPTAFYLCASSVVENQPQHFGDGTRLSIL.

The CDR3 coding sequence is TGCGCCAGCAGCTTGGCTCAGGGGTCGGGCTACACCTTC. It yields the protein CASSLAQGSGYTF. The genes are TRBV5-1 and TRBJ1-2; D perhaps matches TRBD1 (6 bases). Trimming shortened V by 0 bases and J by 8 bases, and 11 bases separated the two germline ends. Germline CDR1 SGHRS, CDR2 YFSETQ. The CDR3 is made up of 13 amino acids.

CDR3 nucleotides: TGTGCAGCAGGGAGGGTAGGTACTGAAGCTTTCTTT. Translation: CAAGRVGTEAFF. The chain has TRBV27 and TRBJ1-1, with D possibly TRBD1 on 5 matching bases. This CDR3 comprises 12 residues. Germline assignment: CDR1 MNHEY and CDR2 SMNVEV (reference sequence).

The gene calls are TRBV19 and TRBJ2-6; D not resolved. This CDR3 contains 16 residues. V dropped 2 bases and J dropped 2 bases, with 10 bases sitting between them. CDR1 LNHDA and CDR2 SQIVND come from the germline V gene (reference sequence). The DNA for the CDR3 is TGTGCCAGTAGTATAAGTCAGGCCCCTGGGGCCAACGTCCTGACTTTC. Protein: CASSISQAPGANVLTF.

The rearrangement links TRBV11-2 to TRBJ2-2; the D gene is possibly TRBD1 (6 bases). Trimming left V 3 bases short and J 3 bases short, with 11 bases between. The germline V gene encodes CDR1 SGHAT and CDR2 FQNNGV. The CDR3 consists of 15 residues. This CDR3 is CASSLGQTDTGELFF. CDR3 in DNA: TGTGCCAGCAGCTTGGGACAAACCGACACCGGGGAGCTGTTTTTT.

This clone has only a few counts. The CDR3, as DNA: TGTGCCAGCAGCTCAGACAGGTACATTGAAGCTTTCTTT. This sequence encodes CASSSDRYIEAFF. V gene TRBV12-3 or TRBV12-4 combines with J gene TRBJ1-1; a weak D match, TRBD1 (6 bases). V lost 6 bases to trimming and J lost 7 bases, with 15 bases between them. The CDR3 covers 13 residues.